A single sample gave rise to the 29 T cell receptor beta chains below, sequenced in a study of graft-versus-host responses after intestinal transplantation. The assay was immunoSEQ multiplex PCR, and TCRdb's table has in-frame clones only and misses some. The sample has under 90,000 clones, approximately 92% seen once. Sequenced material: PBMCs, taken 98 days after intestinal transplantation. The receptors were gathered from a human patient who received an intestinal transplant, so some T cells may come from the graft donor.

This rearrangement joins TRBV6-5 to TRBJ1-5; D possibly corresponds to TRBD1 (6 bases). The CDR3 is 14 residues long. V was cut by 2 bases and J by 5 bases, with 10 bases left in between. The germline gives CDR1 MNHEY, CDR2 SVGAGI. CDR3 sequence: CASSYRGTYQPQHF. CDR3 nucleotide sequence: TGTGCCAGCAGTTACAGGGGGACCTATCAGCCCCAGCATTTT.

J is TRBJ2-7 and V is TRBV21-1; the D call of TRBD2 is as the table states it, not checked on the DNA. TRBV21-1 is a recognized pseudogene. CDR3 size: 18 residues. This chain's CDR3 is CASSKENERGTSSYEQYF. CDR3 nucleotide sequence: TGTGCCAGCAGCAAAGAAAACGAGCGCGGGACCTCCTCCTACGAGCAGTACTTC.

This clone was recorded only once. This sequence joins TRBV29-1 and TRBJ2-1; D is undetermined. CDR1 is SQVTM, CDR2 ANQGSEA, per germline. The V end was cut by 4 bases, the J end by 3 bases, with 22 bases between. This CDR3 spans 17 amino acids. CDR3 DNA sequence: TGCAGCGTTGGAGGAAATACCAGGTCCTCCCTCTACAATGAGCAGTTCTTC. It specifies CSVGGNTRSSLYNEQFF.

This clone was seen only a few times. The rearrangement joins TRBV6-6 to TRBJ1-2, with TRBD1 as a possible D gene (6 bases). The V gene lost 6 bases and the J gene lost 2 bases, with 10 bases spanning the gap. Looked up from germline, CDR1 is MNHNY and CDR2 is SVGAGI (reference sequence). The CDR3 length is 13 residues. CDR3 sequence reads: CASSLGQNYGYTF. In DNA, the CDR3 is TGTGCCAGCAGCCTTGGACAGAACTATGGCTACACCTTC.

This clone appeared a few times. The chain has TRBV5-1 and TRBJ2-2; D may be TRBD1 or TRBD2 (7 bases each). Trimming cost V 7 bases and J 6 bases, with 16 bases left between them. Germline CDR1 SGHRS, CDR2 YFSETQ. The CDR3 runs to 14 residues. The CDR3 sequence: CASWEGAGAGELFF. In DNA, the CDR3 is TGCGCCAGCTGGGAGGGGGCAGGGGCCGGGGAGCTGTTTTTT.

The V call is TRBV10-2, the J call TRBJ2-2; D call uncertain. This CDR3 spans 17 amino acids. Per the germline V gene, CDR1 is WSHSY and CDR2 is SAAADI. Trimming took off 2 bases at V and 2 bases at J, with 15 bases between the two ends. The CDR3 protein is CASSERVSAANTGELFF. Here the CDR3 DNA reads TGCGCCAGCAGTGAGAGGGTGTCGGCGGCTAACACCGGGGAGCTGTTTTTT.

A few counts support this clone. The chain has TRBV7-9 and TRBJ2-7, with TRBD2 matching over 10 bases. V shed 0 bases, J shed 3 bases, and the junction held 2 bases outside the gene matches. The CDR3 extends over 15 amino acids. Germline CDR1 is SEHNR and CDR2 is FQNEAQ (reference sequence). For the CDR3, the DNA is TGTGCCAGCAGCTTAGCTGGGACTAGCGTCTACGAGCAGTACTTC. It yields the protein CASSLAGTSVYEQYF.

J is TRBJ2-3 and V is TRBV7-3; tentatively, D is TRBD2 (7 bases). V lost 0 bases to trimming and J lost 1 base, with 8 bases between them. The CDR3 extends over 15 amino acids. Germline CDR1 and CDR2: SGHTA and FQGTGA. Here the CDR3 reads CASSLTGGGTDTQYF. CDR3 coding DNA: TGTGCCAGCAGCTTAACAGGGGGGGGCACAGATACGCAGTATTTT.

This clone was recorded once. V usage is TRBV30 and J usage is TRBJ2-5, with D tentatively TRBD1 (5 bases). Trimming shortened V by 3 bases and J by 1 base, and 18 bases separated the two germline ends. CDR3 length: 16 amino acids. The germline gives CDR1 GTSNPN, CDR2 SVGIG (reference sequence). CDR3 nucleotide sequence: TGTGCCTGGAGCCGGTGGTCAGGGAAAAGCCAAGAGACCCAGTACTTC. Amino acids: CAWSRWSGKSQETQYF.

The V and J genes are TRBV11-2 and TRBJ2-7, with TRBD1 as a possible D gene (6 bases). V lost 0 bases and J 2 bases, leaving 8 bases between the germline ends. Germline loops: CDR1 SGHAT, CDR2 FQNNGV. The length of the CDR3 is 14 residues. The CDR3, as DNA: TGTGCCAGCAGCTTAGAGGGGGACACCTACGAGCAGTACTTC. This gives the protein CASSLEGDTYEQYF.

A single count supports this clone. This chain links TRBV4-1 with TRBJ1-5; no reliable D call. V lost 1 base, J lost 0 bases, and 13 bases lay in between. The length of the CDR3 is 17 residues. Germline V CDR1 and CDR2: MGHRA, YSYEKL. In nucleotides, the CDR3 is TGCGCCAGCAGCCAAGCCCGAGGGTGGAATAGCAATCAGCCCCAGCATTTT. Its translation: CASSQARGWNSNQPQHF.

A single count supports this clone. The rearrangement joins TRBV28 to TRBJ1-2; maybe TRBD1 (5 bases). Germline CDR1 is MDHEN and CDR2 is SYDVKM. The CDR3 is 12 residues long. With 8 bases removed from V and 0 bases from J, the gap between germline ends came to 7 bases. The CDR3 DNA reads TGTGCCAGCGACAGTCCTAACTATGGCTACACCTTC. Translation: CASDSPNYGYTF.

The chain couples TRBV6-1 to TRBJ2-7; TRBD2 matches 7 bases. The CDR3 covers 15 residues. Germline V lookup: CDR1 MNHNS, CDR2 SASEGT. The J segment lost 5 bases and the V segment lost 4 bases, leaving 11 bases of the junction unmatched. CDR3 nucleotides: TGTGCCAGCAGTGTTGACGGGAGGTCTTGGGACGAGCAGTACTTC. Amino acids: CASSVDGRSWDEQYF.

CDR3 amino acids: CASSPRVDTEAFF. In DNA form, the CDR3 reads TGTGCCAGCAGTCCCAGGGTAGACACTGAAGCTTTCTTT. The V call is TRBV6-6, the J call TRBJ1-1; D is perhaps TRBD1 (5 bases). Germline V lookup: CDR1 MNHNY, CDR2 SVGAGI (reference sequence). There are 13 residues in the CDR3. With 5 bases removed from V and 3 bases from J, the gap between germline ends came to 10 bases.

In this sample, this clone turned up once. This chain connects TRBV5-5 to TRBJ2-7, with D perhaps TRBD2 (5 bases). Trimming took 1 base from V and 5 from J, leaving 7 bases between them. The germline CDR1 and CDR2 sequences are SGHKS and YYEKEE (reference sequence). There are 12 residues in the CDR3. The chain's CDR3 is CASSLQRNEQYF. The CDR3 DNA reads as TGTGCCAGCAGCTTGCAGCGGAACGAGCAGTACTTC.

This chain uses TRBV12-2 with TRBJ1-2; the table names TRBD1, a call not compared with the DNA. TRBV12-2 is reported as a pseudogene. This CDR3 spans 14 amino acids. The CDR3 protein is CASHQQGADYGYTF. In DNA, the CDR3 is TGTGCAAGTCACCAACAGGGAGCGGACTATGGCTACACCTTC.

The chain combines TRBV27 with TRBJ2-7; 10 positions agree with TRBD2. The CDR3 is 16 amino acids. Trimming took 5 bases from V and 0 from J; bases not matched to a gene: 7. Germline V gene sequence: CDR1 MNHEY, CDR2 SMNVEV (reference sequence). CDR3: CASSPIPSGGSYEQYF. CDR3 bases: TGTGCCAGCAGTCCCATTCCTAGCGGGGGCTCCTACGAGCAGTACTTC.

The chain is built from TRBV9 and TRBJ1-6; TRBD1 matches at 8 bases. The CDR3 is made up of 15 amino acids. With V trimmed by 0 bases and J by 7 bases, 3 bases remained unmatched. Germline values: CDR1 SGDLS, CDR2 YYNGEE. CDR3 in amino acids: CASSVGTGTNSPLHF. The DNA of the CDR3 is TGTGCCAGCAGCGTAGGGACAGGGACCAATTCACCCCTCCACTTT. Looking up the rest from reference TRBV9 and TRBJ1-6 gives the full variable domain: DSGVTQTPKHLITATGQRVTLRCSPRSGDLSVYWYQQSLDQGLQFLIQYYNGEERAKGNILERFSAQQFPDLHSELNLSSLELGDSALYFCASSVGTGTNSPLHFGNGTRLTVT.

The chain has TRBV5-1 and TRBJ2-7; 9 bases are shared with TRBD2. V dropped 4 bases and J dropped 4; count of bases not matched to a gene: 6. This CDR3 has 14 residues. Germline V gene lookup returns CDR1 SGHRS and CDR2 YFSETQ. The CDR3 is CASSPGLAGYEQYF. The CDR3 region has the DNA TGCGCCAGCAGCCCGGGACTAGCAGGATACGAGCAGTACTTC.

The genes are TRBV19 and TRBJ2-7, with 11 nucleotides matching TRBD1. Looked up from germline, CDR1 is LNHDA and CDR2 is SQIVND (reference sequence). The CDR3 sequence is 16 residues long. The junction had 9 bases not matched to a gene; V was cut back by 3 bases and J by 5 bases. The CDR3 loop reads CASSMTGTGGRNEQYF. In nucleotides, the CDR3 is TGTGCCAGTAGTATGACCGGGACAGGGGGTAGAAACGAGCAGTACTTC.

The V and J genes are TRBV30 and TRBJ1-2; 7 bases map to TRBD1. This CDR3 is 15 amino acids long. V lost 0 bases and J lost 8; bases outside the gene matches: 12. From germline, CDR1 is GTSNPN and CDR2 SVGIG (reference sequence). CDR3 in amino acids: CAWSVQKGGYWGYTF. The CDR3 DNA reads TGTGCCTGGAGTGTACAAAAAGGGGGCTATTGGGGCTACACCTTC.

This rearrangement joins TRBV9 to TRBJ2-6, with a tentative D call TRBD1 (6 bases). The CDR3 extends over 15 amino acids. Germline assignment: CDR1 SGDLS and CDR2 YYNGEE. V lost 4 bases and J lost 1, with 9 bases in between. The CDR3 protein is CASSLQGSGANVLTF. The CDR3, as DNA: TGTGCCAGCAGCCTCCAGGGGTCTGGGGCCAACGTCCTGACTTTC.

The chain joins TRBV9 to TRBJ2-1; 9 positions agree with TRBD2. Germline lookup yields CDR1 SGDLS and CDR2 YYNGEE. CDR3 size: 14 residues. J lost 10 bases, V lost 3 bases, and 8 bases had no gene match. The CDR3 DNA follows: TGTGCCAGCAGCGGATTAGCGGGGGCCAGGGAGCAGTTCTTC. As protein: CASSGLAGAREQFF.

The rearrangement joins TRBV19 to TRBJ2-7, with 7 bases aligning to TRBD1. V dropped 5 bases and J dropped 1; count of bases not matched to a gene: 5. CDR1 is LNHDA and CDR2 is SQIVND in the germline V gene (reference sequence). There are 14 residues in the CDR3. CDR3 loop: CASSSGTASYEQYF. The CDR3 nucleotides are TGTGCCAGTAGTTCCGGGACAGCTTCCTACGAGCAGTACTTC.

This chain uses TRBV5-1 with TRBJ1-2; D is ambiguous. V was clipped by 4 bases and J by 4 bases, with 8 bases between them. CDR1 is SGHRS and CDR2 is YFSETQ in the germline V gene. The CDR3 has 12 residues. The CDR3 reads CASSPDIYGYTF. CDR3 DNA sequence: TGCGCCAGCAGCCCAGACATCTATGGCTACACCTTC.

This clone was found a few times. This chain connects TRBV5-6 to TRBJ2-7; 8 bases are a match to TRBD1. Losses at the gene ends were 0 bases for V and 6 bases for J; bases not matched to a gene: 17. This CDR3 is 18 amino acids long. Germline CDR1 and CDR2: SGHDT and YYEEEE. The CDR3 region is CASSLAGENRGSVLEQYF. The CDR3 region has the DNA TGTGCCAGCAGCTTGGCGGGGGAAAACAGGGGGAGTGTGCTCGAGCAGTACTTC.

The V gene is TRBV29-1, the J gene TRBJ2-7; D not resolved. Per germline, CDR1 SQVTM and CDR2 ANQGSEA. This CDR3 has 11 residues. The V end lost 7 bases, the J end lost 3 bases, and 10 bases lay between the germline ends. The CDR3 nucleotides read TGCAGCGCCACTGCAGGCTACGAGCAGTACTTC. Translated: CSATAGYEQYF.

CDR3 DNA: TGTGCCAGCACGGTAGTCCCCGCAGATACGCAGTATTTT. As protein: CASTVVPADTQYF. The chain uses TRBV6-1 and TRBJ2-3; no clear D. This CDR3 contains 13 residues. With 7 bases removed from V and 4 bases from J, the gap between germline ends came to 12 bases. The germline V gene has CDR1 MNHNS and CDR2 SASEGT.

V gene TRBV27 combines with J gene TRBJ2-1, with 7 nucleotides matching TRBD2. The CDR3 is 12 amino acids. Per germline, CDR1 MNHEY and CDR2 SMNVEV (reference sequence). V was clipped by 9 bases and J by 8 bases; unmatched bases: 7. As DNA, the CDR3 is TGTGCCAGTGGGTTTACTAGCGATGAGCAGTTCTTC. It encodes CASGFTSDEQFF.